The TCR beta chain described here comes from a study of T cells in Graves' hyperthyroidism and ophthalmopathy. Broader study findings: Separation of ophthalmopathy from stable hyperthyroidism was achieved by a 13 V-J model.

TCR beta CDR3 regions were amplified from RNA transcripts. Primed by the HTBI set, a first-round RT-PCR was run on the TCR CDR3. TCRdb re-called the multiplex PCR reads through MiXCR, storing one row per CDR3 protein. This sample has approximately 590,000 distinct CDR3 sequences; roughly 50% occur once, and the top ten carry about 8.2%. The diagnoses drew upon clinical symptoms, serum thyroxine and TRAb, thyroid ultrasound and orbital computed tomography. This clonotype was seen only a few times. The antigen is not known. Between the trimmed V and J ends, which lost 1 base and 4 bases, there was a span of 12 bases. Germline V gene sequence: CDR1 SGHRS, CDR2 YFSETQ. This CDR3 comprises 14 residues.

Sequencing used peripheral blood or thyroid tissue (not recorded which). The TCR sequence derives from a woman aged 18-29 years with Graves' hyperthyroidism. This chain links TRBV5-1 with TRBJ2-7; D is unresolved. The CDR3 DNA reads TGCGCCAGCAGCTTGTACGGCGGCACTTACGAGCAGTACTTC. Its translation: CASSLYGGTYEQYF.